This entry describes one T cell receptor (beta chain). Its antigen remains unknown. Together with a sample-barcoded 5' primer, a J-beta primer mix was included in a second PCR lasting about 6 to 12 cycles. TCRdb processed the 5' RACE reads anew with MiXCR; each CDR3 protein has one entry. Of approximately 850,000 distinct CDR3 sequences listed, over 45% are singletons. The data were obtained in a study of blood T cells in healthy people across ages. The study, taken as a whole, reports: Naive T cell percentage by flow cytometry tracked strongly with beta diversity.

The study drew donors from healthy Caucasian individuals in Russia aged roughly 6 to 95. The trim removed 1 base at V and 6 bases at J, leaving 9 bases unmatched. Germline loops: CDR1 MGHRA, CDR2 YSYEKL. The length of the CDR3 is 16 residues. The chain is built from TRBV4-1 and TRBJ2-3; TRBD1 matches at 8 bases. Sequencing used blood. The receptor was derived from a man between 25 and 39 years old in good health. The CDR3: CASSQGIGDRSDTQYF. The CDR3 DNA reads TGCGCCAGCAGCCAAGGAATCGGGGACAGGTCGGATACGCAGTATTTT.